This TCR beta chain was obtained from a study of T cells in Graves' hyperthyroidism and ophthalmopathy. On the study more broadly: Peripheral blood was drawn at first diagnosis, prior to all treatment. Study observations and caveats: Ophthalmopathy was told apart from stable hyperthyroidism by a 13 V-J model.

This CDR3 has 14 residues. The V and J ends lost 11 bases and 1 base, in that order; junction bases with no gene match: 10. CDR1 and CDR2 (germline): ENHRY, SYGVKD. As to this clonotype: Its cognate antigen is unknown.

Criteria for exclusion of patients were uncontrolled infection, other autoimmune disease, pregnancy or lactation. The PBMCs had their origin in roughly 9.8 ml of fresh peripheral blood. Regions amplified from RNA transcripts were the TCR beta CDR3 regions. The HTBI primer set drove a first-round RT-PCR of the TCR CDR3. TCRdb independently ran MiXCR on the multiplex PCR reads; one entry per CDR3 protein. The sample includes nearly 750,000 distinct CDR3 sequences, 30% to 40% of them seen just once. Material: blood. This chain joins TRBV10-3 and TRBJ2-7; 8 bases are shared with TRBD1. The sequence came from a woman between 35 and 50 years old with Graves' hyperthyroidism. The CDR3 sequence is CAVREDRVSYEQYF. CDR3 sequence (DNA): TGTGCCGTACGTGAGGACAGGGTATCCTACGAGCAGTACTTC.